This T cell receptor beta chain was captured by sequencing in a study of tumor-infiltrating lymphocytes in oesophageal squamous cell carcinoma. Via MiXCR, TCRdb re-called the PCR reads, giving one row per CDR3 protein. Among over 20,000 distinct CDR3 sequences listed, around 37% were seen once. At least ten counts were recorded for this clonotype. The receptor's source is a female donor with esophageal squamous cell carcinoma. Sample: esophageal tumor tissue.

The DNA for the CDR3 is TGTGCCAGCAGCTTAGCGGTAGGGTACGAGCAGTACTTC. Protein product: CASSLAVGYEQYF. The genes are TRBV7-2 and TRBJ2-5, with D unclear. With the DNA end fitting TRBJ2-7 better, the J assignment may be wrong. Per germline, CDR1 SGHTA and CDR2 FQGNSA. This CDR3 region has 13 residues.